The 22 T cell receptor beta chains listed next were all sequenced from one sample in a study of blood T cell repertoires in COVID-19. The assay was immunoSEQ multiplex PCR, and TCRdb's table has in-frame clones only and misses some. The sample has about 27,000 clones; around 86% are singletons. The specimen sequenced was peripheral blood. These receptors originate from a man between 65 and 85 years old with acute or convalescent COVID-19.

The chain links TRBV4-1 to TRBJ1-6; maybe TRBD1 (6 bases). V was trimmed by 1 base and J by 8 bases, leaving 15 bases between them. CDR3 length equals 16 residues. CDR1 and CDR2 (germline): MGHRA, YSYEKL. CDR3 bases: TGCGCCAGCAGCCAAGCCTCTTGGGGGCGCTATTCACCCCTCCACTTT. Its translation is CASSQASWGRYSPLHF.

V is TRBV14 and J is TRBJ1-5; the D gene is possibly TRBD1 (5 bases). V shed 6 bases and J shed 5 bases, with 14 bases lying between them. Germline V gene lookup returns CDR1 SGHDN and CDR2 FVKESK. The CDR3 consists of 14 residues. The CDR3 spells CASSQAGYDQPQHF. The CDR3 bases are TGTGCCAGCAGTCAGGCAGGGTATGATCAGCCCCAGCATTTT.

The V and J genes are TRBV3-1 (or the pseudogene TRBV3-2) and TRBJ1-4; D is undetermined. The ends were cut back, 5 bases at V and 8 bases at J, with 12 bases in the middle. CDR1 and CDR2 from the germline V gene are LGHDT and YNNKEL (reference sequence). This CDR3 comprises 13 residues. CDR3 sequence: CASSSLSPEKLFF. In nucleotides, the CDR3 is TGTGCCAGCAGCTCACTCTCACCGGAAAAACTGTTTTTT.

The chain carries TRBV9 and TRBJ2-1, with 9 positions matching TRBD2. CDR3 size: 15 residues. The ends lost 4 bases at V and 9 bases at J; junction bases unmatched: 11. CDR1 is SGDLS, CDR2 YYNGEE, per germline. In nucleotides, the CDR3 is TGTGCCAGCAGCCCCGGCGGGGGGGCCAGGGGTGAGCAGTTCTTC. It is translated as CASSPGGGARGEQFF. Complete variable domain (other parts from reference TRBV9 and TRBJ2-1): DSGVTQTPKHLITATGQRVTLRCSPRSGDLSVYWYQQSLDQGLQFLIQYYNGEERAKGNILERFSAQQFPDLHSELNLSSLELGDSALYFCASSPGGGARGEQFFGPGTRLTVL.

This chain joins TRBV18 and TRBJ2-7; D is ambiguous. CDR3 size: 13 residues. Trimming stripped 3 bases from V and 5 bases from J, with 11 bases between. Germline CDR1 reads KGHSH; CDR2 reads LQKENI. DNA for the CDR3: TGTGCCAGCTCACCCCTCGCCCGGGACGAGCAGTACTTC. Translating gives CASSPLARDEQYF.

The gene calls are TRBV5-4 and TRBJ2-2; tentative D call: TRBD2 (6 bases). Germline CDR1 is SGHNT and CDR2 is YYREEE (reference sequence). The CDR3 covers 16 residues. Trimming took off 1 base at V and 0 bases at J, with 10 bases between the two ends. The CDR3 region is CASSLFRGANTGELFF. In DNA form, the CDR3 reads TGTGCCAGCAGCTTGTTTCGCGGGGCGAACACCGGGGAGCTGTTTTTT.

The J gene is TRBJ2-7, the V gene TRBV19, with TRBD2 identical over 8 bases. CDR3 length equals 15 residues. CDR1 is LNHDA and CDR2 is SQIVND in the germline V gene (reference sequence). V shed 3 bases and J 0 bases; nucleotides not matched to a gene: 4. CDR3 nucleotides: TGTGCCAGTAGTATGGCAGCGGGAGCCTCCTACGAGCAGTACTTC. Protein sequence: CASSMAAGASYEQYF.

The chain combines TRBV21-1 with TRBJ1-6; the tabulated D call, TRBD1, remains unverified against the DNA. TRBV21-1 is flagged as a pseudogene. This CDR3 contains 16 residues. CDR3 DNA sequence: TGTGCCAGCAGCAAAAGACCTCCACAGGGCCGGTCACCCCTCCACTTT. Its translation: CASSKRPPQGRSPLHF.

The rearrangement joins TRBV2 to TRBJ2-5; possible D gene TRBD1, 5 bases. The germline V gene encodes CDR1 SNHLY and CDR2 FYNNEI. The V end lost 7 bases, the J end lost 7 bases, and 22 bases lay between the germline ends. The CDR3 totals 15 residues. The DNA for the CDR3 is TGTGCCAGCACCCCCGGACAAGAAGGAGCTAGGACCCAGTACTTC. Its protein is CASTPGQEGARTQYF.

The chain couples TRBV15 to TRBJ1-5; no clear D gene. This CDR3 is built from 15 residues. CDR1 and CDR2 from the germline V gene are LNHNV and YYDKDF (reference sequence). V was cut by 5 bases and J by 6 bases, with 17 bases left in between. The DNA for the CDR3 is TGTGCCACCAGCTTTTCGTTGGGCCGGGGTCAGCCCCAGCATTTT. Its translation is CATSFSLGRGQPQHF. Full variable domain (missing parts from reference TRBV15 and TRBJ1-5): DAMVIQNPRYQVTQFGKPVTLSCSQTLNHNVMYWYQQKSSQAPKLLFHYYDKDFNNEADTPDNFQSRRPNTSFCFLDIRSPGLGDTAMYLCATSFSLGRGQPQHFGDGTRLSIL.

Written as DNA, the CDR3 is TGTGCCAGCATTAGTTTGGGGAGAGGCAATCAGCCCCAGCATTTT. It yields the protein CASISLGRGNQPQHF. This chain uses TRBV28 with TRBJ1-5; D unclear. The CDR3 extends over 15 amino acids. V was cut by 7 bases and J by 2 bases, with 15 bases left in between. Germline V gives CDR1 MDHEN, CDR2 SYDVKM.

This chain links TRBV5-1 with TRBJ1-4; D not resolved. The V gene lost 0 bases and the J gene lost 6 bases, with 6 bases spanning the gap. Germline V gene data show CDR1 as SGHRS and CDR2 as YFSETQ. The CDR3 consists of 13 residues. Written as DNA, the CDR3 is TGCGCCAGCAGCTTGGTGGCAGATGAAAAACTGTTTTTT. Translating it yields CASSLVADEKLFF.

The CDR3 region has the DNA TGTGCCAGCAGCGGAACCGGGACAGAGAACACCGGGGAGCTGTTTTTT. It encodes CASSGTGTENTGELFF. The chain uses TRBV9 and TRBJ2-2, with 7 bases matching TRBD1. From germline, CDR1 is SGDLS and CDR2 YYNGEE. The ends lost 3 bases at V and 1 base at J; junction bases unmatched: 6. There are 16 residues in the CDR3.

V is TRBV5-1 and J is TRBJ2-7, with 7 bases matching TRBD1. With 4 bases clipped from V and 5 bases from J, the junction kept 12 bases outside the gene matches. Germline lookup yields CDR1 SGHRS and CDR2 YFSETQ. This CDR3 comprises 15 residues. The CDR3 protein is CASSPLNQGVDEQYF. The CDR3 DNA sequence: TGCGCCAGCAGCCCCCTCAATCAGGGGGTTGACGAGCAGTACTTC.

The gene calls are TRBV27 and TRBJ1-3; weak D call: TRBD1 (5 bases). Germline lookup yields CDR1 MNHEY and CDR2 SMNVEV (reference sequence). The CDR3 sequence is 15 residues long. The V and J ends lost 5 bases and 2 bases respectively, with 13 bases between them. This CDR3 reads CASSVTGTPGNTIYF. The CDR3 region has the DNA TGTGCCAGCAGTGTCACCGGGACTCCTGGAAACACCATATATTTT.

In nucleotides, the CDR3 is TGTGCCAGCGGGCCCACAGGGACTAATGAAAAACTGTTTTTT. This translates into CASGPTGTNEKLFF. This chain joins TRBV3-1 (or the pseudogene TRBV3-2) and TRBJ1-4; maybe TRBD1 (6 bases). CDR1 is LGHDT, CDR2 YNNKEL, per germline (reference sequence). V lost 8 bases and J lost 2, with 12 bases in between. This CDR3 contains 14 residues.

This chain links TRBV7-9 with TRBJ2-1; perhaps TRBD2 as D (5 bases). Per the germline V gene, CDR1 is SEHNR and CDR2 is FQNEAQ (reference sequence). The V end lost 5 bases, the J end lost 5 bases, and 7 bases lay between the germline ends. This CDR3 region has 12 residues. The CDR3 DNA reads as TGTGCCAGCAGCGCTAGCAACAATGAGCAGTTCTTC. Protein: CASSASNNEQFF.

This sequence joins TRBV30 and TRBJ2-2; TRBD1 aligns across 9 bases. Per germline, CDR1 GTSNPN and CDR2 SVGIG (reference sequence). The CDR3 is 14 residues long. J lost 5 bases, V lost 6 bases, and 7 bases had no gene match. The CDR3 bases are TGTGCCTGTAACAGGGGGCGCGAGACCGGGGAGCTGTTTTTT. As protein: CACNRGRETGELFF. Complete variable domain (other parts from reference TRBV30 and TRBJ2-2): SQTIHQWPATLVQPVGSPLSLECTVEGTSNPNLYWYRQAAGRGLQLLFYSVGIGQISSEVPQNLSASRPQDRQFILSSKKLLLSDSGFYLCACNRGRETGELFFGEGSRLTVL.

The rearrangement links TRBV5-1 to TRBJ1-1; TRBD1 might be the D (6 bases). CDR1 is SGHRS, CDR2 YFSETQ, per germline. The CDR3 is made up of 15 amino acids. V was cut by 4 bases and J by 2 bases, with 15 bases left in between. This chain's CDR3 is CASSPHPGVNTEAFF. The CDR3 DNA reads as TGCGCCAGCAGCCCACATCCAGGGGTAAACACTGAAGCTTTCTTT.

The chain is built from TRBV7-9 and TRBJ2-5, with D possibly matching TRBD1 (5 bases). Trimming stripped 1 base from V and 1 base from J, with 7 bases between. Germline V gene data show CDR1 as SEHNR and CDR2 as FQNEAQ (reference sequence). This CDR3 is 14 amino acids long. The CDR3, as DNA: TGTGCCAGCAGCTTAGGACAGTTCCAAGAGACCCAGTACTTC. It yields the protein CASSLGQFQETQYF.

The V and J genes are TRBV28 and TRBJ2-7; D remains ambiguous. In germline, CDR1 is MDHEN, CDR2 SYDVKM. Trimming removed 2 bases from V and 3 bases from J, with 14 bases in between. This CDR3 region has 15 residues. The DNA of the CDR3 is TGTGCCAGCAGTTTACCCGCACAGAAAAACTACGAGCAGTACTTC. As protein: CASSLPAQKNYEQYF.

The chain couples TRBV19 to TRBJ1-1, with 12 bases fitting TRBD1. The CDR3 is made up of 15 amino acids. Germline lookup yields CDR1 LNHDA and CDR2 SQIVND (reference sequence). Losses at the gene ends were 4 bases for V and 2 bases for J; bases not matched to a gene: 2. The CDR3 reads CASSTGTGGNTEAFF. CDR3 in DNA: TGTGCCAGTAGTACCGGGACAGGGGGCAACACTGAAGCTTTCTTT. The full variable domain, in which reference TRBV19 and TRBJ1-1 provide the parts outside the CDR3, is DGGITQSPKYLFRKEGQNVTLSCEQNLNHDAMYWYRQDPGQGLRLIYYSQIVNDFQKGDIAEGYSVSREKKESFPLTVTSAQKNPTAFYLCASSTGTGGNTEAFFGQGTRLTVV.